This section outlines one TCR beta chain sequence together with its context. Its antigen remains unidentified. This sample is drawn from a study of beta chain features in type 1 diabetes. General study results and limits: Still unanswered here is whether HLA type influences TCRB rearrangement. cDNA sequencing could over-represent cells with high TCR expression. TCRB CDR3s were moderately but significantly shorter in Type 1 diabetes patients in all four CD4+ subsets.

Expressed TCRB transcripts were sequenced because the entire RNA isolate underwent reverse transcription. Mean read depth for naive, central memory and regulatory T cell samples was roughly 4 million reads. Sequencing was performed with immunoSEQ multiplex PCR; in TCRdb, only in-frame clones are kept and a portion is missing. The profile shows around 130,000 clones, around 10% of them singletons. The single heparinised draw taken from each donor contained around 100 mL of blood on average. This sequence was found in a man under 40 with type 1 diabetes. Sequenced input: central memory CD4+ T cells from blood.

The CDR3 region is CASSKVQALQPQHF. CDR3 sequence (DNA): TGTGCCAGCAGCAAAGTACAGGCGTTACAGCCCCAGCATTTT. The rearrangement uses TRBV21-1 and TRBJ1-5; no DNA check was done on the table's D call, TRBD1. TRBV21-1 is a pseudogene locus. CDR3 size: 14 residues.